Included here is one T cell receptor beta chain sequence, with context. The antigen is unknown. This sample is drawn from a study of long-term antiretroviral therapy in people with HIV. Study observations and caveats: The clones with expansion before ART were dominant in the repertoire at all time points. The study collected blood between about 2004 and 2018, possibly under older ART regimens. ART adherence, viral resistance and therapy changes were undocumented.

CDR1 and CDR2 (germline): MNHNY, SVGAGI (reference sequence). V lost 0 bases and J lost 7, with 15 bases in between. The CDR3 contains 15 residues. The libraries were made with immunoSEQ v3.0 at survey level. TCRdb's copy holds only in-frame clones and misses some; the assay was immunoSEQ multiplex PCR. There are 30,000 to 40,000 clones in the sample; over 90% occur only once, and 3.6% lies in the top ten. Sequencing used unsorted PBMCs, obtained 4.1 years after starting antiretroviral therapy. The receptor comes from a woman between 50 and 59 years old with HIV. V is TRBV6-6 and J is TRBJ1-2; D gene uncertain. The CDR3 region is CASSYSQNYPTGYTF. CDR3 in DNA: TGTGCCAGCAGTTACTCGCAGAATTACCCGACTGGCTACACCTTC.